What follows are 26 T cell receptor beta chains derived from one specimen sequenced in a study of regulatory T cells. Amplification used 52 TRBV primers and 13 TRBJ primers. TCRdb's copy holds only in-frame clones and misses some; the assay was immunoSEQ multiplex PCR. The sample yields just over 20,000 clones, 90% to 95% seen once. The sample was CD8+ T cells sorted from blood. Receptors were obtained from a child aged 2-9 years with CD3G deficiency.

The chain combines TRBV13 with TRBJ2-1; TRBD2 is a possible D gene (6 bases). Germline CDR1 reads PRHDT; CDR2 reads FYEKMQ (reference sequence). Between the trimmed V and J ends, which lost 5 bases and 4 bases, there was a span of 12 bases. This CDR3 comprises 14 residues. CDR3 residues: CASSGGLAYNEQFF. As DNA, the CDR3 is TGTGCCAGCAGCGGGGGACTTGCTTACAATGAGCAGTTCTTC.

The V and J genes are TRBV18 and TRBJ2-7; D is ambiguous. Trimming took 6 bases from V and 0 from J, leaving 3 bases between them. The germline V gene encodes CDR1 KGHSH and CDR2 LQKENI. CDR3 size: 11 residues. The DNA for the CDR3 is TGTGCCAGCTCCGACTCCTACGAGCAGTACTTC. This gives the protein CASSDSYEQYF.

The chain has TRBV28 and TRBJ1-3; D is possibly TRBD1 (5 bases). The V gene lost 6 bases and the J gene lost 2 bases, with 11 bases spanning the gap. CDR1 MDHEN and CDR2 SYDVKM come from the germline V gene. The CDR3 contains 14 residues. The CDR3 here is CASRYKGTGNTIYF. In DNA form, the CDR3 reads TGTGCCAGCAGGTATAAGGGGACTGGAAACACCATATATTTT.

This clone was seen a handful of times. The chain is built from TRBV11-2 and TRBJ2-1, with TRBD2 matching over 12 bases. The CDR3 totals 15 residues. The J segment lost 7 bases and the V segment lost 4 bases, leaving 5 bases of the junction unmatched. The germline V gene encodes CDR1 SGHAT and CDR2 FQNNGV. CDR3 region: CASSSWTSGENEQFF. Written as DNA, the CDR3 is TGTGCCAGCAGCTCGTGGACTAGCGGGGAAAATGAGCAGTTCTTC.

The chain joins TRBV30 to TRBJ2-7; TRBD2 is a possible D gene (5 bases). The ends were cut back, 2 bases at V and 3 bases at J, with 17 bases in the middle. CDR1 and CDR2 (germline): GTSNPN, SVGIG (reference sequence). The CDR3 contains 15 residues. The CDR3 region has the DNA TGTGCCTGGAGTCGCCGTGGGAGCGGTCTCTACGAGCAGTACTTC. Protein: CAWSRRGSGLYEQYF.

This clone was seen a single time. The chain joins TRBV28 to TRBJ1-4; no clear D. Between the trimmed V and J ends, which lost 4 bases and 4 bases, there was a span of 13 bases. CDR1 and CDR2 from the germline V gene are MDHEN and SYDVKM. The CDR3 extends over 15 amino acids. As DNA, the CDR3 is TGTGCCAGCAGTTCCCCGTGGGATAATAATGAAAAACTGTTTTTT. This gives the protein CASSSPWDNNEKLFF.

The J gene is TRBJ2-3, the V gene TRBV19; 7 nucleotides align to TRBD2. V shed 6 bases and J 0 bases; nucleotides not matched to a gene: 12. Germline assignment: CDR1 LNHDA and CDR2 SQIVND (reference sequence). The CDR3 runs 17 residues. This chain's CDR3 is CASSTASSGTSTDTQYF. The CDR3 region has the DNA TGTGCCAGTAGCACTGCCTCTAGCGGAACTAGCACAGATACGCAGTATTTT.

This clone was recorded once. The rearrangement links TRBV6-1 to TRBJ2-7; D unresolved. The V gene lost 1 base and the J gene lost 1 base, with 20 bases spanning the gap. Germline V gene lookup returns CDR1 MNHNS and CDR2 SASEGT. The CDR3 has 18 residues. Here the CDR3 reads CASSEVGRPFQKSYEQYF. For the CDR3, the DNA is TGTGCCAGCAGTGAAGTAGGGCGCCCATTCCAAAAGTCCTACGAGCAGTACTTC.

This chain joins TRBV28 and TRBJ2-7; 10 bases fit TRBD2. Germline loops: CDR1 MDHEN, CDR2 SYDVKM. The CDR3 totals 16 residues. Losses at the gene ends were 6 bases for V and 3 bases for J; bases not matched to a gene: 11. CDR3 in DNA: TGTGCCAGCAGCCCTGGACTAGCGGCACCCTTCTACGAGCAGTACTTC. As protein: CASSPGLAAPFYEQYF. The full variable domain, rest sourced from reference TRBV28 and TRBJ2-7, is DVKVTQSSRYLVKRTGEKVFLECVQDMDHENMFWYRQDPGLGLRLIYFSYDVKMKEKGDIPEGYSVSREKKERFSLILESASTNQTSMYLCASSPGLAAPFYEQYFGPGTRLTVT.

For the CDR3, the DNA is TGTGCCAGCTGGCGAGAAGAGGGCTACACCTTC. It specifies CASWREEGYTF. The chain has TRBV6-1 and TRBJ1-2; no clear D gene. This CDR3 spans 11 amino acids. V lost 8 bases, J lost 8 bases, and 12 bases lay in between. The germline V gene encodes CDR1 MNHNS and CDR2 SASEGT.

The J gene is TRBJ1-2, the V gene TRBV5-1; 8 bases fit TRBD1. The CDR3 is 12 residues long. V lost 2 bases, J lost 8 bases, and 2 bases stayed unmatched. Looked up from germline, CDR1 is SGHRS and CDR2 is YFSETQ. The CDR3 DNA follows: TGCGCCAGCAGCTTAGACAGGGGCGGCTACACCTTC. Translating it yields CASSLDRGGYTF.

The chain links TRBV30 to TRBJ2-7; 7 bases are a match to TRBD1. The V segment lost 5 bases and the J segment 6 bases; nucleotides outside the gene matches: 7. This CDR3 is built from 12 residues. The V gene's germline CDR1 is GTSNPN and CDR2 SVGIG (reference sequence). CDR3 sequence: CAWDSTGTEQYF. DNA of the CDR3: TGTGCCTGGGATTCGACAGGGACCGAGCAGTACTTC.

This clone appeared a single time. The chain has TRBV4-1 and TRBJ2-7; TRBD2 matches at 13 bases. The CDR3 covers 15 residues. Germline V gene data show CDR1 as MGHRA and CDR2 as YSYEKL. Trimming took 1 base from V and 4 from J; bases not matched to a gene: 1. CDR3 sequence: CASSQGLAGGYEQYF. The CDR3 bases are TGCGCCAGCAGCCAAGGACTAGCGGGAGGTTACGAGCAGTACTTC.

The table lists this clone with a count of one. The chain has TRBV19 and TRBJ2-2; possible D gene TRBD1, 6 bases. This CDR3 has 14 amino acids. V lost 2 bases and J 3 bases, leaving 7 bases between the germline ends. Germline CDR1 reads LNHDA; CDR2 reads SQIVND (reference sequence). In nucleotides, the CDR3 is TGTGCCAGTAGTATAACAGGGTACACCGGGGAGCTGTTTTTT. This gives the protein CASSITGYTGELFF.

This sequence joins TRBV4-1 and TRBJ2-5, with a weak D call TRBD1 (6 bases). The better agreement between TRBJ2-7 and the DNA end casts doubt on the J call. Germline V gene sequence: CDR1 MGHRA, CDR2 YSYEKL. The CDR3 covers 18 residues. This CDR3 reads CASSHRTDSGGRVYEQYF. The CDR3 bases are TGCGCCAGCAGCCACAGGACAGATAGTGGCGGACGGGTATACGAGCAGTACTTC.

V is TRBV5-1 and J is TRBJ2-3, with D possibly TRBD2 on 6 matching bases. This CDR3 spans 15 amino acids. The ends were cut back, 4 bases at V and 6 bases at J, with 18 bases in the middle. CDR1 and CDR2 (germline): SGHRS, YFSETQ. The chain's CDR3 is CASSEERVTSDTQYF. Here the CDR3 DNA reads TGCGCCAGCAGCGAGGAGCGGGTTACCTCGGATACGCAGTATTTT.

Regarding this clone: Additional DNA sequences in this sample encode the identical CDR3. This chain joins TRBV27 and TRBJ2-7; 14 bases line up with TRBD2. Germline V CDR1 and CDR2: MNHEY, SMNVEV (reference sequence). With 6 bases clipped from V and 5 bases from J, the junction kept 12 bases outside the gene matches. The CDR3 spans 17 residues. The CDR3 here is CASSPGLAGGPIHEQYF. CDR3 DNA sequence: TGTGCCAGCAGCCCCGGACTAGCGGGAGGACCGATCCACGAGCAGTACTTC.

V is TRBV11-2 and J is TRBJ2-7, with no clear D. CDR1 is SGHAT and CDR2 is FQNNGV in the germline V gene. Trimming cost V 8 bases and J 4 bases, with 15 bases left between them. The CDR3 has 13 residues. The CDR3 spells CASSDANRYEQYF. CDR3 DNA: TGTGCCAGCTCGGACGCAAATAGATACGAGCAGTACTTC.

This chain uses TRBV28 with TRBJ2-7; perhaps TRBD1 as D (5 bases). Trimming removed 5 bases at V and 4 bases at J, with 12 bases between. The CDR3 contains 13 residues. The germline V gene has CDR1 MDHEN and CDR2 SYDVKM. CDR3 sequence: CASSASGIYEQYF. CDR3 sequence (DNA): TGTGCCAGCAGTGCCTCAGGGATATACGAGCAGTACTTC. Complete variable domain (other parts from reference TRBV28 and TRBJ2-7): DVKVTQSSRYLVKRTGEKVFLECVQDMDHENMFWYRQDPGLGLRLIYFSYDVKMKEKGDIPEGYSVSREKKERFSLILESASTNQTSMYLCASSASGIYEQYFGPGTRLTVT.

The genes are TRBV28 and TRBJ2-7, with a weak D call TRBD2 (6 bases). The germline CDR1 and CDR2 sequences are MDHEN and SYDVKM. V lost 5 bases, J lost 3 bases, and 14 bases lay in between. There are 14 residues in the CDR3. CDR3 DNA sequence: TGTGCCAGCAGTCCTGAACGGGAGCTCTACGAGCAGTACTTC. Translated, it gives CASSPERELYEQYF.

The chain joins TRBV6-1 to TRBJ2-7; D unresolved. Trimming left V 2 bases short and J 5 bases short, with 4 bases between. In germline, CDR1 is MNHNS, CDR2 SASEGT. This CDR3 has 11 amino acids. CDR3 sequence reads: CASSEINEQYF. For the CDR3, the DNA is TGTGCCAGCAGTGAAATTAACGAGCAGTACTTC.

J is TRBJ2-1 and V is TRBV28, with 13 positions matching TRBD2. CDR3 size: 15 residues. V was pared by 6 bases and J by 7 bases, with 6 bases of the junction left unmatched. In germline, CDR1 is MDHEN, CDR2 SYDVKM. The CDR3 nucleotides read TGTGCCAGCAGCCCTGGACTAGCGGGAGAAAATGAGCAGTTCTTC. Its protein product is CASSPGLAGENEQFF.

The chain couples TRBV19 to TRBJ2-5; D unresolved. V was pared by 0 bases and J by 7 bases, with 9 bases between. The CDR3 covers 13 residues. Germline V gives CDR1 LNHDA, CDR2 SQIVND (reference sequence). In nucleotides, the CDR3 is TGTGCCAGTAGTATAGATCTTCGCGGGACCCAGTACTTC. It is translated as CASSIDLRGTQYF.

This sequence joins TRBV13 and TRBJ2-1; D uncertain. The V end lost 0 bases, the J end lost 4 bases, and 4 bases lay between the germline ends. Germline assignment: CDR1 PRHDT and CDR2 FYEKMQ (reference sequence). This CDR3 is built from 13 residues. The CDR3: CASSLGPYNEQFF. The CDR3 DNA reads as TGTGCCAGCAGCTTAGGGCCATACAATGAGCAGTTCTTC.

This chain joins TRBV28 and TRBJ1-2, with D uncertain. The length of the CDR3 is 11 residues. Germline assignment: CDR1 MDHEN and CDR2 SYDVKM. V dropped 4 bases and J dropped 8 bases, with 8 bases sitting between them. This chain's CDR3 is CASSSWKGYTF. The CDR3 coding sequence is TGTGCCAGCAGTTCATGGAAGGGCTACACCTTC.

The chain combines TRBV28 with TRBJ2-2; D not resolved. Germline V CDR1 and CDR2: MDHEN, SYDVKM. This CDR3 comprises 15 residues. Trimming stripped 4 bases from V and 4 bases from J, with 13 bases between. The CDR3 loop reads CASSSTRLGTGELFF. The DNA for the CDR3 is TGTGCCAGCAGTTCAACCCGTTTGGGCACCGGGGAGCTGTTTTTT.